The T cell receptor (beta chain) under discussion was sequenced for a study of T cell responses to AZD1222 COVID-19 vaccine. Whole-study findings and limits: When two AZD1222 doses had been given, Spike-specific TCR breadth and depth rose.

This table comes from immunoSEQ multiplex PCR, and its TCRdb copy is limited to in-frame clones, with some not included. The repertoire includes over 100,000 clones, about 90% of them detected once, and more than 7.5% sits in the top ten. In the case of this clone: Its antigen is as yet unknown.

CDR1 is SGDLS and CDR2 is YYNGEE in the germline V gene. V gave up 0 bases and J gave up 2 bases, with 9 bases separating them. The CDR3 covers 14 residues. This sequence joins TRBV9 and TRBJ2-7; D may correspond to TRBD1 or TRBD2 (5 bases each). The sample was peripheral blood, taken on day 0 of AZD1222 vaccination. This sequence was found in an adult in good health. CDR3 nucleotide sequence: TGTGCCAGCAGCGTAGCCGAGGGGCCCTACGAGCAGTACTTC. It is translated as CASSVAEGPYEQYF.